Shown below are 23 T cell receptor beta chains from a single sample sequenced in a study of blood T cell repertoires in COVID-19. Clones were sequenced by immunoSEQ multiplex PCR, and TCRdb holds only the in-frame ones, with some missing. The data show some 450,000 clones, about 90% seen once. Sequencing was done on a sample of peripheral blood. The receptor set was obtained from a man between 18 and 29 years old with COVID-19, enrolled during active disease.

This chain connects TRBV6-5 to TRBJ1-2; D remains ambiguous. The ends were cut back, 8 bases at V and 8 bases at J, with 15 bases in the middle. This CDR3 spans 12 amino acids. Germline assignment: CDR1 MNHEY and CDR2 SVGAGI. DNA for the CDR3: TGTGCCAGCGGCCAATATAGCGGAGGCTACACCTTC. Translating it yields CASGQYSGGYTF.

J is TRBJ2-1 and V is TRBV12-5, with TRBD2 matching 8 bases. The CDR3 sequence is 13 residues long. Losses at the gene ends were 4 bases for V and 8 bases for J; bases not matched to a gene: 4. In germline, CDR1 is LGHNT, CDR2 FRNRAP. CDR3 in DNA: TGTGCTAGTGGTTCGGGAGGGCGAGATGAGCAGTTCTTC. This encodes CASGSGGRDEQFF.

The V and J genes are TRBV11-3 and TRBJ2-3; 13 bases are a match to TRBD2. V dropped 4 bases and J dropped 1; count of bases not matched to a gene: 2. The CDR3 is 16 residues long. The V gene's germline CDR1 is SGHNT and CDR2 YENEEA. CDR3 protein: CASSSGLAGRTDTQYF. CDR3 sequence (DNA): TGTGCCAGCAGCTCGGGACTAGCGGGGCGCACAGATACGCAGTATTTT.

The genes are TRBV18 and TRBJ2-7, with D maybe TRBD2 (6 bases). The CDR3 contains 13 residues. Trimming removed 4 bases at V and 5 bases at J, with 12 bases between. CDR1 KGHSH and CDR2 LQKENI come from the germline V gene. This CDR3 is CASSQSWGDEQYF. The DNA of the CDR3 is TGTGCCAGCTCACAGAGTTGGGGGGACGAGCAGTACTTC.

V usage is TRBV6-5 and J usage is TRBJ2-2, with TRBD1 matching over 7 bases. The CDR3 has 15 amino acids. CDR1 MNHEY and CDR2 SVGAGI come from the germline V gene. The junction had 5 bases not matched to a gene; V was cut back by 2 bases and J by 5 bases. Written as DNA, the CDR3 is TGTGCCAGCAGTTACGACAGGGCATATACCGGGGAGCTGTTTTTT. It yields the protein CASSYDRAYTGELFF.

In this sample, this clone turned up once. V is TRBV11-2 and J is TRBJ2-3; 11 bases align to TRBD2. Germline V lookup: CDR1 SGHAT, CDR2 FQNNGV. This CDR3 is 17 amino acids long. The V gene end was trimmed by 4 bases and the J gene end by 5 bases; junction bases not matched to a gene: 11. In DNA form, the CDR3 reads TGTGCCAGCAGCTATGCACTAGCGGGGGCGGGGGGAGATACGCAGTATTTT. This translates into CASSYALAGAGGDTQYF. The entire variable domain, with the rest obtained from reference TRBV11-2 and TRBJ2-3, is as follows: EAGVAQSPRYKIIEKRQSVAFWCNPISGHATLYWYQQILGQGPKLLIQFQNNGVVDDSQLPKDRFSAERLKGVDSTLKIQPAKLEDSAVYLCASSYALAGAGGDTQYFGPGTRLTVL.

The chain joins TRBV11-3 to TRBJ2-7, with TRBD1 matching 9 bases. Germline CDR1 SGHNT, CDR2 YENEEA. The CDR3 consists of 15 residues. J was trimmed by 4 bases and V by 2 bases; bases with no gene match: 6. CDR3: CASSLQQDRGYEQYF. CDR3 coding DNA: TGTGCCAGCAGCTTACAACAGGACAGGGGTTACGAGCAGTACTTC. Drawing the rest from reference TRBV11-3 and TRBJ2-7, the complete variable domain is EAGVVQSPRYKIIEKKQPVAFWCNPISGHNTLYWYLQNLGQGPELLIRYENEEAVDDSQLPKDRFSAERLKGVDSTLKIQPAELGDSAVYLCASSLQQDRGYEQYFGPGTRLTVT.

The CDR3 region has the DNA TGTGCCAGCAGCCCGACAGGGGGCACTGAAAAACTGTTTTTT. This translates into CASSPTGGTEKLFF. J is TRBJ1-4 and V is TRBV3-1 (or the pseudogene TRBV3-2), with 10 positions matching TRBD1. The germline V gene has CDR1 LGHDT and CDR2 YNNKEL (reference sequence). CDR3 length: 14 residues. V was clipped by 4 bases and J by 7 bases; unmatched bases: 3.

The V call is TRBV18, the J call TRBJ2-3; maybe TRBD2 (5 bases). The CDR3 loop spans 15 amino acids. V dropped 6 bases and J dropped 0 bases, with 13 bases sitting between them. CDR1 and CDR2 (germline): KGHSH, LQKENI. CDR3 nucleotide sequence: TGTGCCAGCTCCATTGCCCGCGGGAGCACAGATACGCAGTATTTT. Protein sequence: CASSIARGSTDTQYF.

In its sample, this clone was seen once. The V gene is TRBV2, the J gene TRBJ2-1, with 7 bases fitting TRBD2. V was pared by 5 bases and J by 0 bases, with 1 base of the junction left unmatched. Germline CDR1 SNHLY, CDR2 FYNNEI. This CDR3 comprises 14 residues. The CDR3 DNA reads TGTGCCAGCAGTCGGACTAGCTCCTACAATGAGCAGTTCTTC. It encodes CASSRTSSYNEQFF.

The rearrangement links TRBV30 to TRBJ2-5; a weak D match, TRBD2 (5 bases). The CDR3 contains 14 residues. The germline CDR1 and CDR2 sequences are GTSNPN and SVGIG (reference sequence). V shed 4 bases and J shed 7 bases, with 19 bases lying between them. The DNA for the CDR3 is TGTGCCTGGAACTTTATAGCGTCGTCGGGGACCCAGTACTTC. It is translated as CAWNFIASSGTQYF. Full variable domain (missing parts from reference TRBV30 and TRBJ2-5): SQTIHQWPATLVQPVGSPLSLECTVEGTSNPNLYWYRQAAGRGLQLLFYSVGIGQISSEVPQNLSASRPQDRQFILSSKKLLLSDSGFYLCAWNFIASSGTQYFGPGTRLLVL.

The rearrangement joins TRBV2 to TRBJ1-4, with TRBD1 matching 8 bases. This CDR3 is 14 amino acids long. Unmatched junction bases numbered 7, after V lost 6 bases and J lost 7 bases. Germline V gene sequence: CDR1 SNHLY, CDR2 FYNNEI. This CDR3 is CASSDRDRIEKLFF. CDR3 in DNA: TGTGCCAGCAGCGACCGGGACAGGATTGAAAAACTGTTTTTT.

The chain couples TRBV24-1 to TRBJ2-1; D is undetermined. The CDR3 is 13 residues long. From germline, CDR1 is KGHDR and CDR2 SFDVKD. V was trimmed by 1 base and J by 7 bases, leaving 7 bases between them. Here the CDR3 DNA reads TGTGCCACCAGTGATTTCGCGGAAAATGAGCAGTTCTTC. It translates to CATSDFAENEQFF.

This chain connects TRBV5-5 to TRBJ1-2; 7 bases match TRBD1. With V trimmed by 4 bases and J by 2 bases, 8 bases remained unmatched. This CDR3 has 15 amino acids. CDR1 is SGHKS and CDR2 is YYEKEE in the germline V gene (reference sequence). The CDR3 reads CASSPEQGRNYGYTF. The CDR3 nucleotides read TGTGCCAGCAGCCCTGAACAGGGGAGAAACTATGGCTACACCTTC. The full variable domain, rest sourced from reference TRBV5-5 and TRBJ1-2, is DAGVTQSPTHLIKTRGQQVTLRCSPISGHKSVSWYQQVLGQGPQFIFQYYEKEERGRGNFPDRFSARQFPNYSSELNVNALLLGDSALYLCASSPEQGRNYGYTFGSGTRLTVV.

CDR3 DNA: TGTGCCAGCAGCTTCCGAGCGGGGAGCAACGTCAATGAGCAGTTCTTC. Amino acids: CASSFRAGSNVNEQFF. This chain joins TRBV11-2 and TRBJ2-1; 7 bases are shared with TRBD2. V trimming: 3 bases; J trimming: 6 bases; junction bases outside the gene matches: 11. The CDR3 spans 16 residues. In germline, CDR1 is SGHAT, CDR2 FQNNGV.

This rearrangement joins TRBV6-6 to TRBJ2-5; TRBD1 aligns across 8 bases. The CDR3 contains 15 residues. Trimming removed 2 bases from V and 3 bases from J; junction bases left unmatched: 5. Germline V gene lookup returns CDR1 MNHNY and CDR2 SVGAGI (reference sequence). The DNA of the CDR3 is TGTGCCAGCAGTTACGGACAGGGTGGGAAAGAGACCCAGTACTTC. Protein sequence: CASSYGQGGKETQYF.

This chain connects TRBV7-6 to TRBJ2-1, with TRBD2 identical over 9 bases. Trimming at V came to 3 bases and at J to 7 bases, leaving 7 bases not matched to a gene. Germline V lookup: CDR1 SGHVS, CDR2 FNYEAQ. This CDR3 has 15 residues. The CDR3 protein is CASSLRVAGVNEQFF. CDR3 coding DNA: TGTGCCAGCAGCTTGAGGGTAGCGGGGGTAAATGAGCAGTTCTTC.

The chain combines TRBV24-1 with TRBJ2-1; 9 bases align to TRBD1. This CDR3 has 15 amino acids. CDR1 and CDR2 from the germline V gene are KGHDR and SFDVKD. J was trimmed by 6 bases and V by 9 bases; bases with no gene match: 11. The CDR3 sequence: CATGLPGQGINEQFF. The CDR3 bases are TGTGCCACCGGATTACCGGGACAGGGCATCAATGAGCAGTTCTTC.

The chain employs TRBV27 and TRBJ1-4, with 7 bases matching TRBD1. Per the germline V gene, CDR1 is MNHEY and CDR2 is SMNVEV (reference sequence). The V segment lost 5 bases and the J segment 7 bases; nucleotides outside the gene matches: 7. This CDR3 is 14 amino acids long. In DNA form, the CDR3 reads TGTGCCAGCAGTGGGACAGCCCCCTCTGAAAAACTGTTTTTT. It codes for CASSGTAPSEKLFF.

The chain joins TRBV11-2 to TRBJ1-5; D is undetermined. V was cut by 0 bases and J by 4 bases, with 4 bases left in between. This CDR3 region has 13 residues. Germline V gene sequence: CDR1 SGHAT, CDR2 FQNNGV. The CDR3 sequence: CASSLESNQPQHF. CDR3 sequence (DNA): TGTGCCAGCAGCTTAGAGAGTAATCAGCCCCAGCATTTT. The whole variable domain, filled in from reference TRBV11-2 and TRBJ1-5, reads EAGVAQSPRYKIIEKRQSVAFWCNPISGHATLYWYQQILGQGPKLLIQFQNNGVVDDSQLPKDRFSAERLKGVDSTLKIQPAKLEDSAVYLCASSLESNQPQHFGDGTRLSIL.

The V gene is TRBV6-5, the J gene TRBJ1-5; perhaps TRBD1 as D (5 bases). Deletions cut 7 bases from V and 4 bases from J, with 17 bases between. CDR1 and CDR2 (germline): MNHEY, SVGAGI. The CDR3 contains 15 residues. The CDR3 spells CASTGPTDTNQPQHF. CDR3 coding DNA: TGTGCCAGCACAGGGCCGACGGATACAAATCAGCCCCAGCATTTT.

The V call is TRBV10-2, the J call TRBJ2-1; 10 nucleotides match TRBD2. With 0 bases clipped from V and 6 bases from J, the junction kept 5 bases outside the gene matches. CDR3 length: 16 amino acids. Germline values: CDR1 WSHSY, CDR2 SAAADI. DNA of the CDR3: TGCGCCAGCAGTGAGTCTATAGCGGGGGGCCTCAATGAGCAGTTCTTC. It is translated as CASSESIAGGLNEQFF.

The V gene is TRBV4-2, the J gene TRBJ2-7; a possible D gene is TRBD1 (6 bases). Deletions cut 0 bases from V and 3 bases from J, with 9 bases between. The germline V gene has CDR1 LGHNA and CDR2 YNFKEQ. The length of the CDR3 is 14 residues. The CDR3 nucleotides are TGTGCCAGCAGCCAAGATTTAGGGGGCTACGAGCAGTACTTC. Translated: CASSQDLGGYEQYF.